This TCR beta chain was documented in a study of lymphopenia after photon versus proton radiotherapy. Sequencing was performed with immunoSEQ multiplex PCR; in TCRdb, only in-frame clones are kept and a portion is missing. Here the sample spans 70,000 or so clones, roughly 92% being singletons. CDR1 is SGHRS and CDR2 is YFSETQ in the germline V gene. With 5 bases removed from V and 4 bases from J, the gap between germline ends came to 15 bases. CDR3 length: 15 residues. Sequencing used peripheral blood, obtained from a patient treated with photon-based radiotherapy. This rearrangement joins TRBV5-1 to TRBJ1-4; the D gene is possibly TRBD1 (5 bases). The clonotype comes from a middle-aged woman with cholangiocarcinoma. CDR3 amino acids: CASRQDGTGNEKLFF. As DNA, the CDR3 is TGCGCCAGCAGACAAGACGGGACGGGTAATGAAAAACTGTTTTTT.